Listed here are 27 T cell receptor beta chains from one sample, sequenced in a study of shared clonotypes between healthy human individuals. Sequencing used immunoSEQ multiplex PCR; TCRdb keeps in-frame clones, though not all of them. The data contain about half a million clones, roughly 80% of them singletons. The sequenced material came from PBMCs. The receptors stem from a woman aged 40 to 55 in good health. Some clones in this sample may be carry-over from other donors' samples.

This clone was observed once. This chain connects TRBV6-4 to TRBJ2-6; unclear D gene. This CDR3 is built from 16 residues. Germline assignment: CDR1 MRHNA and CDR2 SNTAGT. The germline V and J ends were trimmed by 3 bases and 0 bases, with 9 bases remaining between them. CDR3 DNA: TGTGCCAGCAGTGAGGACGGAAACTCTGGGGCCAACGTCCTGACTTTC. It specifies CASSEDGNSGANVLTF.

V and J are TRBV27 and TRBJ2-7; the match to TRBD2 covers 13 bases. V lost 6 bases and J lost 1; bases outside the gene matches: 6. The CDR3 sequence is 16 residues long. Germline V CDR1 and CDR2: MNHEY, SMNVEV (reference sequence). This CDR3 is CASRNLLAGGSYEQYF. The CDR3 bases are TGTGCCAGCAGAAACTTACTAGCGGGAGGGTCCTACGAGCAGTACTTC.

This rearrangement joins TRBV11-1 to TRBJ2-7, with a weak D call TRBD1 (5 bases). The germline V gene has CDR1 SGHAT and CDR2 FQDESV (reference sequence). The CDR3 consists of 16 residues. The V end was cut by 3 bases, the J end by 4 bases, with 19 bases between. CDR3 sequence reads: CASSFAPMFDSYEQYF. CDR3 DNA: TGTGCCAGCAGCTTCGCCCCTATGTTCGACAGTTACGAGCAGTACTTC.

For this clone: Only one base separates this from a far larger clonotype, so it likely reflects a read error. The CDR3: CSVVGCPAGASGELFF. CDR3 DNA sequence: TGCAGCGTTGTAGGTTGTCCAGCGGGAGCTAGCGGGGAGCTGTTTTTT. The gene calls are TRBV29-1 and TRBJ2-2; 8 nucleotides match TRBD2. V dropped 4 bases and J dropped 7; count of bases not matched to a gene: 14. Germline V lookup: CDR1 SQVTM, CDR2 ANQGSEA. CDR3 length equals 16 residues.

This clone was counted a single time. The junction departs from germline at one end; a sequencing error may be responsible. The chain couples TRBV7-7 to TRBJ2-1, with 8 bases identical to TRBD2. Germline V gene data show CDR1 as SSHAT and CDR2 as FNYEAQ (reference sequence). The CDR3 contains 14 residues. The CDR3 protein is CASSLSREGYEQFF. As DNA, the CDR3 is TGTGCTAGCAGCTTATCCCGGGAGGGGTATGAGCAGTTCTTC.

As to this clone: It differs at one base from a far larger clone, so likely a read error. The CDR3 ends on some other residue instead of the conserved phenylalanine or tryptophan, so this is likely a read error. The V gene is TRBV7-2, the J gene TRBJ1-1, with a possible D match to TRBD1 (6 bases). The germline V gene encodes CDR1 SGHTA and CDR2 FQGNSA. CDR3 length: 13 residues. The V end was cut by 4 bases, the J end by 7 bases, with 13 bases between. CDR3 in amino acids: CASSSLGGGEAFS. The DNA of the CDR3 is TGTGCCAGCAGCTCCCTCGGGGGCGGTGAAGCTTTCTCT.

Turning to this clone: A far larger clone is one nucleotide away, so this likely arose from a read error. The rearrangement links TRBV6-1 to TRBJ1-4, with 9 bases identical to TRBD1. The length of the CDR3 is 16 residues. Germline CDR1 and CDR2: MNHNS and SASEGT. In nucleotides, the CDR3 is TGTGCCGGCAGTGAACCTCGGGGACAGGGAAATGAAAAACTGTTTTTT. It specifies CAGSEPRGQGNEKLFF.

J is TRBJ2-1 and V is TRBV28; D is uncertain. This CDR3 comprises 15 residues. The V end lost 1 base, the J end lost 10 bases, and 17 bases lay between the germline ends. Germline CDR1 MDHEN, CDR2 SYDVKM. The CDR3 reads CASSLSLGSTGEQFF. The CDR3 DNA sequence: TGTGCCAGCAGTTTATCATTAGGCAGCACCGGAGAGCAGTTCTTC. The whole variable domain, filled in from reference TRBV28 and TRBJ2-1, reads DVKVTQSSRYLVKRTGEKVFLECVQDMDHENMFWYRQDPGLGLRLIYFSYDVKMKEKGDIPEGYSVSREKKERFSLILESASTNQTSMYLCASSLSLGSTGEQFFGPGTRLTVL.

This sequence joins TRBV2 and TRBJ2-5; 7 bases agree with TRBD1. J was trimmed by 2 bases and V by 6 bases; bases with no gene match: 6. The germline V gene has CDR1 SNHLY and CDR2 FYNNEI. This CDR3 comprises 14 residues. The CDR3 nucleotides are TGTGCCAGCAGACCCACGACAGGGCAAGAGACCCAGTACTTC. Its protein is CASRPTTGQETQYF.

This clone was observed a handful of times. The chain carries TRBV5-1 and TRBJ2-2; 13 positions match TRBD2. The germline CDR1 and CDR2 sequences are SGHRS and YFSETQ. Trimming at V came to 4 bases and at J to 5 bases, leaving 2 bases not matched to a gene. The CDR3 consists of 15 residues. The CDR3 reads CASSPGLAGTGELFF. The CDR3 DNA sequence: TGCGCCAGCAGCCCGGGACTAGCGGGAACCGGGGAGCTGTTTTTT.

CDR3 sequence (DNA): TGTGCCTGGAGTGTACGCCGTACAGGGGGCCCTGGAAACACCATATATTTT. Translation gives CAWSVRRTGGPGNTIYF. The gene calls are TRBV30 and TRBJ1-3; 9 positions agree with TRBD1. The germline V gene has CDR1 GTSNPN and CDR2 SVGIG (reference sequence). With 0 bases clipped from V and 2 bases from J, the junction kept 8 bases outside the gene matches. There are 17 residues in the CDR3.

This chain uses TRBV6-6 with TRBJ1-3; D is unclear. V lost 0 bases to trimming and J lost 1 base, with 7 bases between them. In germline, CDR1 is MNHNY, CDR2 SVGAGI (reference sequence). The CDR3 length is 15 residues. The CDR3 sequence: CASSYSFRSGNTIYF. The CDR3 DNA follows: TGTGCCAGCAGTTACTCTTTCAGATCTGGAAACACCATATATTTT.

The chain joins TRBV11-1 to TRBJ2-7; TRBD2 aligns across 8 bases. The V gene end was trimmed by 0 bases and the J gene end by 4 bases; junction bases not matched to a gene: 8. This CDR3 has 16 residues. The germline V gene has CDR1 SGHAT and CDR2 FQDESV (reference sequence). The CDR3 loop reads CASSLARGVPSYEQYF. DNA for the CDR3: TGTGCCAGCAGCTTAGCGCGGGGGGTTCCGAGTTACGAGCAGTACTTC. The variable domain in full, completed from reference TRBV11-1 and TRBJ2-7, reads EAEVAQSPRYKITEKSQAVAFWCDPISGHATLYWYRQILGQGPELLVQFQDESVVDDSQLPKDRFSAERLKGVDSTLKIQPAELGDSAMYLCASSLARGVPSYEQYFGPGTRLTVT.

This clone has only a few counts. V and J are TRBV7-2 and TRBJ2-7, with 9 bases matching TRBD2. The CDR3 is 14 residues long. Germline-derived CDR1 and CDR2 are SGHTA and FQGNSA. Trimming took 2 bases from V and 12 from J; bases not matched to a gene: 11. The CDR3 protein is CASSLRSSGTLGYF. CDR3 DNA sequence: TGTGCCAGCAGCTTAAGGTCTAGCGGGACCTTGGGGTACTTC.

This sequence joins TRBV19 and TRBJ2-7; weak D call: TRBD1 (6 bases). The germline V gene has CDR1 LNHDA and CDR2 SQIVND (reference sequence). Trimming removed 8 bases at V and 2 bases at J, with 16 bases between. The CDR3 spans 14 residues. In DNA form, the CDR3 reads TGTGCCAGTCCAAACAGGGAGACAGCCTACGAGCAGTACTTC. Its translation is CASPNRETAYEQYF.

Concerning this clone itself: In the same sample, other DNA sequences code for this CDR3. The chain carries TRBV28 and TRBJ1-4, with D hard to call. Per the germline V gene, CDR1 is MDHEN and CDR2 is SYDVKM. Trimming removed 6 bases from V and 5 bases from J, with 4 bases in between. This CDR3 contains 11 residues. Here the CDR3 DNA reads TGTGCCAGCAGCTCGAATGAAAAACTGTTTTTT. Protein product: CASSSNEKLFF.

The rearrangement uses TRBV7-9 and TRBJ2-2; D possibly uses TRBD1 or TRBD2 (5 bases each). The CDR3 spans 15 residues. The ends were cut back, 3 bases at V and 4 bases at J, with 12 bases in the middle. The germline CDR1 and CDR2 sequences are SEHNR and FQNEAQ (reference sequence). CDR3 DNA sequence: TGTGCCAGCAGCTTGGTTCTTGGGGGCACCGGGGAGCTGTTTTTT. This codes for CASSLVLGGTGELFF.

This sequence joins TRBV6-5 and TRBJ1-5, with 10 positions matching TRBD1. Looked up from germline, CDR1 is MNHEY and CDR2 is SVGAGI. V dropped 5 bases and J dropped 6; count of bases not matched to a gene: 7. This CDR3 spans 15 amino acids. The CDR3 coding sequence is TGTGCCAGCAGTGCTGACAGGGGGCGTGCTCAGCCCCAGCATTTT. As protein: CASSADRGRAQPQHF.

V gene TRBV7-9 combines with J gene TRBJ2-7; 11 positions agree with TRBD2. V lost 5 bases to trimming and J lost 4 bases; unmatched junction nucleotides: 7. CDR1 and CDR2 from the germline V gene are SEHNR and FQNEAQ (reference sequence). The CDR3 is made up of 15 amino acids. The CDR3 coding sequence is TGTGCCAGCAGCCGCCCCGGGACTAGCGGATACGAGCAGTACTTC. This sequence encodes CASSRPGTSGYEQYF.

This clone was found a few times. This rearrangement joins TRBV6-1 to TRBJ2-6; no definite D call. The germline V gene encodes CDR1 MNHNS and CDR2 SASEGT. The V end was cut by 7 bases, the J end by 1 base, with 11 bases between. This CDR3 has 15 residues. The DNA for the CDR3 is TGTGCCAGCATGGCAGGAGATTCTGGGGCCAACGTCCTGACTTTC. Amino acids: CASMAGDSGANVLTF.

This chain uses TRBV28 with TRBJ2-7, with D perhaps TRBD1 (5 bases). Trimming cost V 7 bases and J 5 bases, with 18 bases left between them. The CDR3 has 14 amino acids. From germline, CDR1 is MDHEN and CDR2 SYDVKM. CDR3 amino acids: CASTYPGIGDEQYF. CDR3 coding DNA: TGTGCCAGCACATACCCAGGGATCGGAGACGAGCAGTACTTC.

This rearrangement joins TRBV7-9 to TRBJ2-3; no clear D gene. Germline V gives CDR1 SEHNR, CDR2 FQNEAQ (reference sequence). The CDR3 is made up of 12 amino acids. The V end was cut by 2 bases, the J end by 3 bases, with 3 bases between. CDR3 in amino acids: CASSLLTDTQYF. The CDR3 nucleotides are TGTGCCAGCAGCTTACTTACAGATACGCAGTATTTT.

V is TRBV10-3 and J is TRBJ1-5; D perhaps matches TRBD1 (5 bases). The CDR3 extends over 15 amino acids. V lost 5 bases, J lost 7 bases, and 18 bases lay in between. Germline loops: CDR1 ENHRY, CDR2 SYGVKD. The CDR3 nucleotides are TGTGCCATCAGTAACCCAAGGTTGGGGGACCAGCCCCAGCATTTT. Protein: CAISNPRLGDQPQHF.

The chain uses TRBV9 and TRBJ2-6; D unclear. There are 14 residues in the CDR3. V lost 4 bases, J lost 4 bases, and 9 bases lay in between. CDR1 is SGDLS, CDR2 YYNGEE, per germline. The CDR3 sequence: CASSPRAGANVLTF. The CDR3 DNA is TGTGCCAGCAGCCCAAGGGCAGGGGCCAACGTCCTGACTTTC.

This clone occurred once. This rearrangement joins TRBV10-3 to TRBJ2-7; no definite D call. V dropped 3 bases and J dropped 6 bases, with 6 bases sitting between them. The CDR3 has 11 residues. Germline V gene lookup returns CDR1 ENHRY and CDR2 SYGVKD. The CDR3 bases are TGTGCCATCAGTGAAGGGCTCGAGCAGTACTTC. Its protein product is CAISEGLEQYF.

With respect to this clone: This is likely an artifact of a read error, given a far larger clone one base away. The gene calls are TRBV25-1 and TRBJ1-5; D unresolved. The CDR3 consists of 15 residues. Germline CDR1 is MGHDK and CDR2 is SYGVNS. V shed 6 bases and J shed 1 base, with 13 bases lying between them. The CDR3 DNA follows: TGTGCCAGCAGCCTATCCGTGGGGAGCAATCAGCCCCAGCATTTT. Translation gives CASSLSVGSNQPQHF.

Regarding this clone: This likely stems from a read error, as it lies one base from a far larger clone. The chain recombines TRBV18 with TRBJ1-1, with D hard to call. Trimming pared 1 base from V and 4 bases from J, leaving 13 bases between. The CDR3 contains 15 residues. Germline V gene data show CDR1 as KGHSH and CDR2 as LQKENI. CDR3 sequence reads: CASSPLGDLSTEAFF. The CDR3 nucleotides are TGTGCCAGCTCACCACTTGGGGATCTGAGCACTGAAGCTTTCTTT. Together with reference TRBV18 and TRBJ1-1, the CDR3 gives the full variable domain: NAGVMQNPRHLVRRRGQEARLRCSPMKGHSHVYWYRQLPEEGLKFMVYLQKENIIDESGMPKERFSAEFPKEGPSILRIQQVVRGDSAAYFCASSPLGDLSTEAFFGQGTRLTVV.